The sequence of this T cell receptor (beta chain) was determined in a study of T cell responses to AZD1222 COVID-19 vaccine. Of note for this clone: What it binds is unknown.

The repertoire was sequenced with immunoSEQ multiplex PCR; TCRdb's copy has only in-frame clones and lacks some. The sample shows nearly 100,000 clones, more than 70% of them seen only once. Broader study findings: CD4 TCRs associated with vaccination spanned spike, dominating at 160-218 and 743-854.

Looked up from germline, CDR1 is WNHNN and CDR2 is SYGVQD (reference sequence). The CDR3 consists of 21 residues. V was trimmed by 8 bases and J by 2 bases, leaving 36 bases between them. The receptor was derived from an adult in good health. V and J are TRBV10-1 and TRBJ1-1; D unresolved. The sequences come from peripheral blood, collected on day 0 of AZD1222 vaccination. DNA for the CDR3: TGCGCCAGCGAGTACACCCTATCACTAAAAAGGATTTCGCGATGCAACACTGAAGCTTTCTTT. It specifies CASEYTLSLKRISRCNTEAFF.